Listed below are T cell receptor beta chains from one sample, sequenced in a study of T cells in Graves' hyperthyroidism and ophthalmopathy. TCRdb processed the multiplex PCR reads anew with MiXCR; each CDR3 protein has one entry. Of around 380,000 distinct CDR3 sequences in the sample, roughly 14% were seen once. Sequencing was done on a sample of blood. The receptor set was obtained from a man younger than 40 with Graves' hyperthyroidism that later progressed to Graves' ophthalmopathy. The conserved cysteine and the conserved F or W are not part of the CDR3 here. The D gene is left open where the match is weak. Size tells how often a clone was seen (once, few, many) or the class of an expanded clone, and some rows leave it out.

TRBD1	11	TRBJ1-2	many	TRBV6-1	ASSVQGAGGYT
TRBD1	12	TRBJ1-1	many	TRBV5-1	ASSSGTGGTEAF
NA	13	TRBJ1-6	NA	TRBV20-1	SARDGGVSGSPLH
NA	12	TRBJ1-2	NA	TRBV29-1	SAGQLTTNYGYT
NA	12	TRBJ1-1	few	TRBV7-2	ASSLVYGNTEAF
TRBD2	15	TRBJ2-3	few	TRBV5-1	ASSFPSGGAERDTQY
NA	13	TRBJ1-1	many	TRBV24-1	ATSDSGAGGTEAF
NA	16	TRBJ2-3	few	TRBV9	ASSVRGQRAAPTDTQY
TRBD1	14	TRBJ2-3	NA	TRBV5-1	ASEPGGQGSTDTQY
TRBD1	13	TRBJ1-2	many	TRBV28	ASTAAGQETYGYT
TRBD2	14	TRBJ2-1	NA	TRBV20-1	SASPIAGGTYNEQF
NA	12	TRBJ2-2	many	TRBV12-3/TRBV12-4	ASSLVHNTGELF
NA	12	TRBJ2-1	few	TRBV7-7	ASSPMGSANEQF
NA	12	TRBJ2-4	once	TRBV12-3/TRBV12-4	ASSETASEGIQY
NA	10	TRBJ2-3	NA	TRBV20-1	SATRVPDTQY
NA	8	TRBJ1-1	many	TRBV6-1	ASGGTEAF
NA	14	TRBJ2-7	many	TRBV7-9	ASSLLSGGPVDEQY
NA	10	TRBJ2-7	few	TRBV30	AWSTGLLEQY
NA	11	TRBJ1-3	many	TRBV28	ASSDSSGNTIY
NA	13	TRBJ1-5	many	TRBV2	ASSRRGDLTMPQH
TRBD1	13	TRBJ1-1	few	TRBV7-9	ASSHRTGPTFEAF
NA	11	TRBJ1-1	many	TRBV9	ASSVGTRSEAF
NA	11	TRBJ1-1	many	TRBV11-2	ASTRGGVTEAF
NA	14	TRBJ2-2	many	TRBV3-1	ASSQEGTISTGELF
NA	12	TRBJ2-4	few	TRBV20-1	SAENLGAKNIQY
TRBD2	13	TRBJ2-1	NA	TRBV20-1	SARSSGGAQNEQF
NA	12	TRBJ2-7	many	TRBV5-1	ASSLALGLYEQY
NA	13	TRBJ2-2	many	TRBV12-3/TRBV12-4	ASSFAGLPTGELF
NA	12	TRBJ1-1	few	TRBV14	ASSQDRDVLGAF
NA	13	TRBJ2-7	many	TRBV13	ASTPRGAATYEQY
TRBD2	13	TRBJ2-5	NA	TRBV12-5	ASGSRLAGLGAQY
TRBD2	13	TRBJ2-1	many	TRBV9	ASSVGGTSGNEQF
NA	14	TRBJ1-3	NA	TRBV5-5	ASSLISTGTGNTIY
NA	14	TRBJ1-1	few	TRBV11-3	ASRVNSGTANTEAF
TRBD1	15	TRBJ1-5	few	TRBV18	ASSPAGGAGGNQPQH
NA	15	TRBJ1-2	few	TRBV6-5	ASSYTGLARGSYGYT
NA	10	TRBJ1-2	many	TRBV5-1	ASSSQGRGYT
NA	13	TRBJ2-2	many	TRBV7-9	ASSFARGGTGELF
NA	15	TRBJ1-6	many	TRBV27	ASSLLLGGGDLSPLH
NA	12	TRBJ1-5	many	TRBV30	AWSQTGTNQPQH
NA	13	TRBJ2-1	many	TRBV3-1	ASSQDLGAINEQF
NA	13	TRBJ2-7	NA	TRBV20-1	SASGRDTWVYEQY
NA	13	TRBJ2-7	many	TRBV28	ASSFGLVISYEQY
TRBD2	15	TRBJ2-2	few	TRBV5-1	ASSKEGGLVNTGELF
NA	13	TRBJ2-7	NA	TRBV6-1	ARSETGVSTYEQY
NA	12	TRBJ1-1	many	TRBV7-9	ASSFEGDRTEAF
TRBD1	12	TRBJ2-3	many	TRBV28	ASSSQGGTDTQY
NA	12	TRBJ2-7	many	TRBV6-1	ASSLAGSLYEQY
NA	12	TRBJ2-1	NA	TRBV27	ASSLRGTYNEQF
NA	13	TRBJ1-4	NA	TRBV20-1	SARDVGGANEKLF
TRBD2	14	TRBJ2-1	many	TRBV5-4	ASSVLTGRGGNEQF
TRBD1	14	TRBJ2-1	many	TRBV7-9	ASSSPTGGDYNEQF
NA	13	TRBJ2-3	NA	TRBV4-1	ASSQGLLRTDTQY
NA	15	TRBJ1-1	many	TRBV6-5	ASSYSIAPTANTEAF
TRBD2	16	TRBJ2-1	many	TRBV2	ASGTTSGAMRGGNEQF
NA	11	TRBJ1-2	NA	TRBV29-1	SVLEESNYGYT
TRBD1	13	TRBJ1-4	few	TRBV7-9	ASSQRGQANEKLF
TRBD2	12	TRBJ2-7	NA	TRBV6-1	ASRVTSGPSEQY
TRBD1	14	TRBJ1-3	many	TRBV28	ASSLGTGAIGNTIY
TRBD1	12	TRBJ1-2	many	TRBV5-1	ASSPSTGLYGYT